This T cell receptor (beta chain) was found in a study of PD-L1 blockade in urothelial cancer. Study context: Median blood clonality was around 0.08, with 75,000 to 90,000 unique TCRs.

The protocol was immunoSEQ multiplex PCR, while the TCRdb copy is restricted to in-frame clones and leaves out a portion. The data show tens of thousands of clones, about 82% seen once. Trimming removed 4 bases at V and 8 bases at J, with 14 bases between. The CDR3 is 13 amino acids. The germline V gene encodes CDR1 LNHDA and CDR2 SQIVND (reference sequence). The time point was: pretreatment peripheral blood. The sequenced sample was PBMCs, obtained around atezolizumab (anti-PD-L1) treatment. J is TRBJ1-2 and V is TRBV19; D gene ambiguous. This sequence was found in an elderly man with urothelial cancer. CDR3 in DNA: TGTGCCAGTAGTACCCGAGGAGGATGGGGCTACACCTTC. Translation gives CASSTRGGWGYTF.